A single sample is the source of the 13 T cell receptor beta chains below, sequenced in a study of shared clonotypes between healthy human individuals. This table comes from immunoSEQ multiplex PCR, and its TCRdb copy is limited to in-frame clones, with some not included. Of about 100,000 clones listed, approximately 44% were seen once; the top ten hold roughly 16%. The sequenced material came from PBMCs. The receptors come from a woman aged 40 to 55 in good health. Some clones in this sample may be carry-over from other donors' samples.

There are a few counts of this clone. This chain uses TRBV28 with TRBJ2-1; 7 nucleotides match TRBD1. CDR1 and CDR2 from the germline V gene are MDHEN and SYDVKM. The CDR3 length is 15 residues. V gave up 7 bases and J gave up 3 bases; unmatched junction bases: 9. The CDR3 region is CASTPKGDSYNEQFF. CDR3 bases: TGTGCCAGCACCCCTAAGGGGGACAGCTACAATGAGCAGTTCTTC.

The rearrangement joins TRBV28 to TRBJ2-3; D gene ambiguous. The CDR3 is 15 amino acids. CDR1 is MDHEN and CDR2 is SYDVKM in the germline V gene. Trimming shortened V by 7 bases and J by 6 bases, and 20 bases separated the two germline ends. The CDR3 region has the DNA TGTGCCAGCAACGGTGGGCTCGAAGAGTTTGATACGCAGTATTTT. It specifies CASNGGLEEFDTQYF.

This chain connects TRBV9 to TRBJ2-1; D gene uncertain. V lost 0 bases, J lost 0 bases, and 7 bases lay in between. This CDR3 region has 15 residues. CDR1 SGDLS and CDR2 YYNGEE come from the germline V gene. The CDR3 loop is CASSVDSSSYNEQFF. The DNA for the CDR3 is TGTGCCAGCAGCGTAGACAGCAGCTCCTACAATGAGCAGTTCTTC.

CDR3 nucleotides: TGTGCCAGTAGTATGCGACAGGTTCGCACTGAAGCTTTCTTT. Amino acids: CASSMRQVRTEAFF. The genes are TRBV19 and TRBJ1-1; D possibly corresponds to TRBD1 (6 bases). This CDR3 contains 14 residues. Germline V gene sequence: CDR1 LNHDA, CDR2 SQIVND (reference sequence). Trimming left V 3 bases short and J 4 bases short, with 12 bases between.

About this clone: A clone one base away is much larger, so this may be a read error. Distinct nucleotide sequences in the sample also encode this CDR3. V gene TRBV5-1 combines with J gene TRBJ2-3; 9 bases fit TRBD1. This CDR3 contains 13 residues. V gave up 7 bases and J gave up 2 bases; unmatched junction bases: 2. Germline lookup yields CDR1 SGHRS and CDR2 YFSETQ. The CDR3 region is CASGQGNTDTQYF. For the CDR3, the DNA is TGCGCCAGCGGACAGGGGAACACAGATACGCAGTATTTT.

The CDR3 is CASSARQGSTDTQYF. CDR3 DNA: TGTGCCAGCTCAGCTCGACAGGGTAGCACAGATACGCAGTATTTT. The V gene is TRBV18, the J gene TRBJ2-3, with 7 bases lining up with TRBD1. Trimming at V came to 5 bases and at J to 0 bases, leaving 5 bases not matched to a gene. The CDR3 runs to 15 residues. CDR1 KGHSH and CDR2 LQKENI come from the germline V gene.

This clone was observed many times. The CDR3 DNA is TGTGCCTGGAGTGGATGGGACACTAACTATGGCTACACCTTC. Protein: CAWSGWDTNYGYTF. The V and J genes are TRBV30 and TRBJ1-2, with D perhaps matching TRBD1 (6 bases). The V end was cut by 1 base, the J end by 0 bases, with 9 bases between. The CDR3 contains 14 residues. The germline gives CDR1 GTSNPN, CDR2 SVGIG (reference sequence).

This chain connects TRBV7-9 to TRBJ2-5, with 16 bases identical to TRBD2. This CDR3 has 14 amino acids. Germline CDR1 is SEHNR and CDR2 is FQNEAQ (reference sequence). V lost 5 bases, J lost 9 bases, and 3 bases stayed unmatched. The CDR3 region has the DNA TGTGCCAGCAGCGGGACTAGCGGGGGGGGACCCCAGTACTTC. Amino acid sequence: CASSGTSGGGPQYF.

This clone showed up just a few times. The chain links TRBV4-2 to TRBJ2-7, with a tentative D call TRBD2 (6 bases). This CDR3 has 18 residues. V was trimmed by 0 bases and J by 0 bases, leaving 18 bases between them. Germline CDR1 LGHNA, CDR2 YNFKEQ. In DNA form, the CDR3 reads TGTGCCAGCAGCCAAGATCCCCTTAGCGGAATGAGCTCCTACGAGCAGTACTTC. Protein sequence: CASSQDPLSGMSSYEQYF.

The sample holds many counts of this clone. The chain carries TRBV7-2 and TRBJ2-1; perhaps D is TRBD1 or TRBD2 (5 bases each). V was pared by 2 bases and J by 0 bases, with 8 bases between. Germline V gene sequence: CDR1 SGHTA, CDR2 FQGNSA. CDR3 length: 15 residues. The CDR3 DNA reads TGTGCCAGCAGCTTATGGGGGAACTCCTACAATGAGCAGTTCTTC. Its protein is CASSLWGNSYNEQFF.

This clone was observed a handful of times. This could be a read error, since a much larger clone is one nucleotide away. The chain links TRBV4-1 to TRBJ2-6, with D unresolved. The V and J ends lost 1 base and 1 base respectively, with 8 bases between them. Germline values: CDR1 MGHRA, CDR2 YSYEKL. The CDR3 runs to 16 residues. CDR3 in DNA: TGCGCCAGCAGCCAAGGGGCAGTTTCTGGGGCCAACGTCCTGACTTTC. Translated, it gives CASSQGAVSGANVLTF.

This clone was found a few times. V and J are TRBV29-1 and TRBJ2-1; no definite D call. Per germline, CDR1 SQVTM and CDR2 ANQGSEA. The CDR3 covers 13 residues. V dropped 6 bases and J dropped 5 bases, with 14 bases sitting between them. Here the CDR3 reads CSVEVAPDNEQFF. CDR3 coding DNA: TGCAGCGTCGAGGTGGCGCCAGACAATGAGCAGTTCTTC.

This clone was seen a single time. This could be a read error, since a much larger clone is one nucleotide away. The chain couples TRBV29-1 to TRBJ2-3; D not resolved. The CDR3 loop spans 10 amino acids. Germline lookup yields CDR1 SQVTM and CDR2 ANQGSEA. Here the CDR3 reads CNHWTDTQYF. In nucleotides, the CDR3 is TGCAACCATTGGACAGATACGCAGTATTTT.